This TCR beta chain appears in the sequencing data of a study of T cell responses to AZD1222 COVID-19 vaccine. Germline-derived CDR1 and CDR2 are SGHDT and YYEEEE. The CDR3 is 14 residues long. Between the trimmed V and J ends, which lost 4 bases and 0 bases, there was a span of 8 bases. Profiling relied on immunoSEQ multiplex PCR, and the TCRdb table lists in-frame clones only, not all of them. This table has some 84,000 clones, roughly 88% appearing once. Only a few counts were recorded for this clone. Its antigen remains unknown. Overall study findings and caveats: The donor group comprised mostly white British people and more females; the analysis possibly underestimated clonal diversity. Following two doses of AZD1222, Spike-specific TCR breadth and depth rose.

The sample consisted of peripheral blood, taken 28 days after the second AZD1222 dose. The chain links TRBV5-6 to TRBJ1-3; a possible D gene is TRBD1 (5 bases). The clonotype originates from an adult who received the AZD1222 COVID-19 vaccine. In nucleotides, the CDR3 is TGTGCCAGCAGCCCGACAGTCTCTGGAAACACCATATATTTT. The encoded protein is CASSPTVSGNTIYF. Based on the CDR3 plus reference TRBV5-6 and TRBJ1-3, the full variable domain is DAGVTQSPTHLIKTRGQQVTLRCSPKSGHDTVSWYQQALGQGPQFIFQYYEEEERQRGNFPDRFSGHQFPNYSSELNVNALLLGDSALYLCASSPTVSGNTIYFGEGSWLTVV.